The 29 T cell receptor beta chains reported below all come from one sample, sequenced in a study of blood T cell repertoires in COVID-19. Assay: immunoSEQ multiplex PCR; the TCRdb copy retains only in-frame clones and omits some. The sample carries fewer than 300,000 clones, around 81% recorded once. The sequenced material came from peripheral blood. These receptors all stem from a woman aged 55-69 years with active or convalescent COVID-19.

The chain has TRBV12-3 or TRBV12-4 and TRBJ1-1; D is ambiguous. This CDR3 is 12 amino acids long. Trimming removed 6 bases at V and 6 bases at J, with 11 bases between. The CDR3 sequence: CASRPSESEAFF. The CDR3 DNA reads TGTGCCAGCAGACCGAGCGAGTCTGAAGCTTTCTTT.

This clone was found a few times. The CDR3 sequence: CASSSPLDLDRGETQYF. The CDR3 DNA is TGTGCCAGCAGCTCACCCCTAGATCTCGACAGGGGGGAGACCCAGTACTTC. The V and J genes are TRBV5-4 and TRBJ2-5, with TRBD1 matching over 9 bases. V lost 3 bases to trimming and J lost 5 bases; unmatched junction nucleotides: 14. The CDR3 extends over 17 amino acids. The V gene's germline CDR1 is SGHNT and CDR2 YYREEE (reference sequence).

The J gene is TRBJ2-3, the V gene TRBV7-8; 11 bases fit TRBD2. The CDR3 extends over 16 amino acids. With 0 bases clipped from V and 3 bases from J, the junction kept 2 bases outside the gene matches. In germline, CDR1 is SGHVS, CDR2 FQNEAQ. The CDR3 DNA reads TGTGCCAGCAGCTTAGCGCGACTAGCGGGGACAGATACGCAGTATTTT. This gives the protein CASSLARLAGTDTQYF.

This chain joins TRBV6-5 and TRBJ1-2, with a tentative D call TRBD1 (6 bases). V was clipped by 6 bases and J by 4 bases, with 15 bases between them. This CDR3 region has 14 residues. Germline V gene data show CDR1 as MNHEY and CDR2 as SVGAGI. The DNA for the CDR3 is TGTGCCAGCAGCAGGGGTGGGGATTCCTATGGCTACACCTTC. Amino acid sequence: CASSRGGDSYGYTF.

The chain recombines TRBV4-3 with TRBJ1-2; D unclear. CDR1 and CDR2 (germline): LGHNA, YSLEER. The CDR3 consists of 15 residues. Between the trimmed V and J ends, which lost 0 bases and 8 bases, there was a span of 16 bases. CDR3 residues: CASSQDVVGLLGYTF. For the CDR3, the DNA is TGCGCCAGCAGCCAAGATGTTGTTGGTCTCCTAGGCTACACCTTC.

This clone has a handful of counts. The CDR3 protein is CASSLGEGVYEQYF. Written as DNA, the CDR3 is TGCGCCAGCAGCTTGGGCGAGGGGGTCTACGAGCAGTACTTC. This chain uses TRBV5-1 with TRBJ2-7; D might be TRBD1 (6 bases). Germline V gives CDR1 SGHRS, CDR2 YFSETQ. This CDR3 comprises 14 residues. V lost 0 bases and J lost 3, with 10 bases in between.

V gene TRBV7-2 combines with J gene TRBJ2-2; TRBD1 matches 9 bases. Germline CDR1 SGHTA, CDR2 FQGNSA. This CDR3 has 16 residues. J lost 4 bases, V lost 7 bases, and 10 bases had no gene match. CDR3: CASTLNRGLGTGELFF. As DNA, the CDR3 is TGTGCCAGCACCCTAAACAGGGGGCTCGGCACCGGGGAGCTGTTTTTT.

The CDR3 loop is CASSQEETVSYEQYF. In nucleotides, the CDR3 is TGCGCCAGCAGCCAAGAAGAAACAGTAAGTTACGAGCAGTACTTC. The chain carries TRBV4-1 and TRBJ2-7; D uncertain. CDR1 is MGHRA and CDR2 is YSYEKL in the germline V gene. Trimming shortened V by 0 bases and J by 4 bases, and 13 bases separated the two germline ends. This CDR3 region has 15 residues.

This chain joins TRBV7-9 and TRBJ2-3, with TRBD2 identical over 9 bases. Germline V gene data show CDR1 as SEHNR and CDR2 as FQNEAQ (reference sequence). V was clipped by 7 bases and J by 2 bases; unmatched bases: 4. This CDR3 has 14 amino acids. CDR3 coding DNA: TGTGCCAGCAAACCGGGACTAGCCACAGATACGCAGTATTTT. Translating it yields CASKPGLATDTQYF. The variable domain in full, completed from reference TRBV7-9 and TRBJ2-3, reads DTGVSQNPRHKITKRGQNVTFRCDPISEHNRLYWYRQTLGQGPEFLTYFQNEAQLEKSRLLSDRFSAERPKGSFSTLEIQRTEQGDSAMYLCASKPGLATDTQYFGPGTRLTVL.

This chain's CDR3 is CASSQTLWSQRLYEQYF. The CDR3 DNA follows: TGCGCCAGCAGCCAGACCTTATGGAGTCAGCGACTCTACGAGCAGTACTTC. This chain links TRBV4-1 with TRBJ2-7; no firm D call. V lost 3 bases and J 3 bases, leaving 21 bases between the germline ends. This CDR3 contains 17 residues. CDR1 is MGHRA and CDR2 is YSYEKL in the germline V gene.

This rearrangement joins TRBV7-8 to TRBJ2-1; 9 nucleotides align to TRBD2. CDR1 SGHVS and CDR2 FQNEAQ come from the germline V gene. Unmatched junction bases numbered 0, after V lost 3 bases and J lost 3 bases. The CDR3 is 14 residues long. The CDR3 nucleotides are TGTGCCAGCAGCTTTAGCGGGGGCTACAATGAGCAGTTCTTC. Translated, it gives CASSFSGGYNEQFF.

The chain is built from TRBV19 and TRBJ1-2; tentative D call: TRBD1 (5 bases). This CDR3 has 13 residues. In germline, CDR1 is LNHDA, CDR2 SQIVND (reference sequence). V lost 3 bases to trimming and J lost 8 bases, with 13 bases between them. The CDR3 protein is CASSIAGTIGYTF. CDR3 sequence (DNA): TGTGCCAGTAGTATTGCAGGGACTATAGGCTACACCTTC.

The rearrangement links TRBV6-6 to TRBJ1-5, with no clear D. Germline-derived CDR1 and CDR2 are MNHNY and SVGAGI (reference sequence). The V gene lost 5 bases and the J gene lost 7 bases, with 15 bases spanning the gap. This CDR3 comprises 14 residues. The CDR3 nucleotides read TGTGCCAGCAGTGCCCCTGAGGGAGGACAGCCCCAGCATTTT. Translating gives CASSAPEGGQPQHF.

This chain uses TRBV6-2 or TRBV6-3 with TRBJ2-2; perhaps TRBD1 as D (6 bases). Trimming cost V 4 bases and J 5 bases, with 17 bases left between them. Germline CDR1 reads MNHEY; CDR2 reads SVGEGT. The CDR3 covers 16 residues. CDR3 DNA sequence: TGTGCCAGCAGTTCTGAGGGGGAAATATTAACCGGGGAGCTGTTTTTT. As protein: CASSSEGEILTGELFF.

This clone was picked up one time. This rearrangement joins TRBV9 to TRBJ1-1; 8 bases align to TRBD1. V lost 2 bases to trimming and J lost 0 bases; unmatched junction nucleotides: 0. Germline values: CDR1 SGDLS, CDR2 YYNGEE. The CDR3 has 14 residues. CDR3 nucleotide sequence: TGTGCCAGCAGCGTGACAGGGGTGAACACTGAAGCTTTCTTT. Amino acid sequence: CASSVTGVNTEAFF. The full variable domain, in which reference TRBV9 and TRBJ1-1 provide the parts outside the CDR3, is DSGVTQTPKHLITATGQRVTLRCSPRSGDLSVYWYQQSLDQGLQFLIQYYNGEERAKGNILERFSAQQFPDLHSELNLSSLELGDSALYFCASSVTGVNTEAFFGQGTRLTVV.

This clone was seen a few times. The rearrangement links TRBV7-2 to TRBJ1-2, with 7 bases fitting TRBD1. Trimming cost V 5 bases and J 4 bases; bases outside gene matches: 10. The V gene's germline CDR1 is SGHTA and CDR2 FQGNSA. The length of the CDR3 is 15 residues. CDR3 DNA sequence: TGTGCCAGCAGCCCGGGACAGACTTCTCCCTATGGCTACACCTTC. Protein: CASSPGQTSPYGYTF.

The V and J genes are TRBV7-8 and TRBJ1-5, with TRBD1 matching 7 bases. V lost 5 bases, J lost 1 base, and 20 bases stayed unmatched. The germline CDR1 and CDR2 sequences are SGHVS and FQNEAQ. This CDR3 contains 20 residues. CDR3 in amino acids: CASSPLFGQAPSGSNQPQHF. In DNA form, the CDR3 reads TGTGCCAGCAGCCCCCTCTTCGGACAGGCCCCCTCGGGCAGCAATCAGCCCCAGCATTTT.

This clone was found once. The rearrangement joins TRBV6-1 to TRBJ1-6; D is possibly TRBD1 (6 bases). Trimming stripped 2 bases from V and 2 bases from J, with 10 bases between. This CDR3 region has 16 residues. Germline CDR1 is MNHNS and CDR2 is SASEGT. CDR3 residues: CASSERQATYNSPLHF. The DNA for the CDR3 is TGTGCCAGCAGTGAACGACAGGCCACCTATAATTCACCCCTCCACTTT.

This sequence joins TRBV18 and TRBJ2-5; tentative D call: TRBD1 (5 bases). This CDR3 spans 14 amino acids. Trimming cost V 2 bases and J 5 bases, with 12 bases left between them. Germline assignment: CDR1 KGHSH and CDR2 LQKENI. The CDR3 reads CASSPGQQEETQYF. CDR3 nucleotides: TGTGCCAGCTCACCAGGTCAACAGGAGGAGACCCAGTACTTC. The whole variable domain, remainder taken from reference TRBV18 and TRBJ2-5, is NAGVMQNPRHLVRRRGQEARLRCSPMKGHSHVYWYRQLPEEGLKFMVYLQKENIIDESGMPKERFSAEFPKEGPSILRIQQVVRGDSAAYFCASSPGQQEETQYFGPGTRLLVL.

CDR3 in DNA: TGTGCCAGCAGCTTAGTGATGGGGCCCTTCTACGAGCAGTACTTC. Protein: CASSLVMGPFYEQYF. The chain recombines TRBV7-2 with TRBJ2-7, with D possibly matching TRBD1 (5 bases). The germline CDR1 and CDR2 sequences are SGHTA and FQGNSA. The CDR3 runs 15 residues. Trimming shortened V by 1 base and J by 3 bases, and 13 bases separated the two germline ends. The full variable domain, completed using reference TRBV7-2 and TRBJ2-7, is GAGVSQSPSNKVTEKGKDVELRCDPISGHTALYWYRQSLGQGLEFLIYFQGNSAPDKSGLPSDRFSAERTGGSVSTLTIQRTQQEDSAVYLCASSLVMGPFYEQYFGPGTRLTVT.

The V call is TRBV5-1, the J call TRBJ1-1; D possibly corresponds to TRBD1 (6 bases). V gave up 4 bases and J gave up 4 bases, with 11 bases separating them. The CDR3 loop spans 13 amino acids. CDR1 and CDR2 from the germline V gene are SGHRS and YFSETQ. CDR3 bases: TGCGCCAGCAGCAACAGGGTTTCCACTGAAGCTTTCTTT. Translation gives CASSNRVSTEAFF.

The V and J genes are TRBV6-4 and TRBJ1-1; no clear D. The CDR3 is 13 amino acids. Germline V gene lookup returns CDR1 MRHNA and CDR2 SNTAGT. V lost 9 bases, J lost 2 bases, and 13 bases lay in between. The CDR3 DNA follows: TGTGCCAGTCGTTCGCGTACCAACACTGAAGCTTTCTTT. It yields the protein CASRSRTNTEAFF.

The CDR3 coding sequence is TGTGCCAGCAGTCCACAGTTTCTCCAAGAGACCCAGTACTTC. Translation gives CASSPQFLQETQYF. The rearrangement uses TRBV28 and TRBJ2-5; D gene unclear. V was pared by 5 bases and J by 1 base, with 11 bases between. This CDR3 region has 14 residues. Germline CDR1 reads MDHEN; CDR2 reads SYDVKM.

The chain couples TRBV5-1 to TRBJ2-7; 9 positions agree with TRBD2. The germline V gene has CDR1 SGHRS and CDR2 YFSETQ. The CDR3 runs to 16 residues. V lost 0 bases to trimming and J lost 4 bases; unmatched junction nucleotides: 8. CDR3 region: CASSLGVAGVYYEQYF. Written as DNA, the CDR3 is TGCGCCAGCAGCTTGGGCGTAGCGGGGGTTTATTACGAGCAGTACTTC. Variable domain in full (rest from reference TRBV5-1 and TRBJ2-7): KAGVTQTPRYLIKTRGQQVTLSCSPISGHRSVSWYQQTPGQGLQFLFEYFSETQRNKGNFPGRFSGRQFSNSRSEMNVSTLELGDSALYLCASSLGVAGVYYEQYFGPGTRLTVT.

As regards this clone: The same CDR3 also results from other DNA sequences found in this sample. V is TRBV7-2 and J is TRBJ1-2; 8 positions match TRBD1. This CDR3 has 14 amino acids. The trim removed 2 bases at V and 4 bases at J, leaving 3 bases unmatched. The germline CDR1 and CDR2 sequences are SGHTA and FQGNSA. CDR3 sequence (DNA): TGTGCCAGCAGCTTAAACAGGGGGGGCTATGGCTACACCTTC. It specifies CASSLNRGGYGYTF.

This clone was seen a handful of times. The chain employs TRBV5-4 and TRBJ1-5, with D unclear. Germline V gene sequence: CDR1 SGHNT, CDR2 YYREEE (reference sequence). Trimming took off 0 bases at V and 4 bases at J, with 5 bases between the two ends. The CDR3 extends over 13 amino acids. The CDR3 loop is CASSLDKNQPQHF. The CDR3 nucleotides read TGTGCCAGCAGCTTGGATAAAAATCAGCCCCAGCATTTT.

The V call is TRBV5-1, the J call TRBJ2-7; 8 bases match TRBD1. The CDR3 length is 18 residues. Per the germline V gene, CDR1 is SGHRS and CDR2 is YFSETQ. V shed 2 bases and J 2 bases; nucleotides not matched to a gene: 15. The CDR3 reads CASSLSSAGGGYAYEQYF. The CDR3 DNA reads TGCGCCAGCAGCTTATCATCCGCAGGGGGCGGTTACGCCTACGAGCAGTACTTC.

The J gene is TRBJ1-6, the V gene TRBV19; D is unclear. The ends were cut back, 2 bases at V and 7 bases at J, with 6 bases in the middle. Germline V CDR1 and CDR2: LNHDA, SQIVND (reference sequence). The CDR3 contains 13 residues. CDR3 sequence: CASSIPGNSPLHF. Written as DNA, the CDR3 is TGTGCCAGTAGTATACCGGGAAATTCACCCCTCCACTTT. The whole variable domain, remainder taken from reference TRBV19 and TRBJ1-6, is DGGITQSPKYLFRKEGQNVTLSCEQNLNHDAMYWYRQDPGQGLRLIYYSQIVNDFQKGDIAEGYSVSREKKESFPLTVTSAQKNPTAFYLCASSIPGNSPLHFGNGTRLTVT.

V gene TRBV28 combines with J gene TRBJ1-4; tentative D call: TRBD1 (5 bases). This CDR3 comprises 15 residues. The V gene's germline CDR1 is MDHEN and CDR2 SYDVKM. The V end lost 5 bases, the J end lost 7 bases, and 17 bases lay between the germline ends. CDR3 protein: CASSLSQGAGEKLFF. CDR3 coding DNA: TGTGCCAGCAGTCTGTCCCAGGGCGCCGGTGAAAAACTGTTTTTT.